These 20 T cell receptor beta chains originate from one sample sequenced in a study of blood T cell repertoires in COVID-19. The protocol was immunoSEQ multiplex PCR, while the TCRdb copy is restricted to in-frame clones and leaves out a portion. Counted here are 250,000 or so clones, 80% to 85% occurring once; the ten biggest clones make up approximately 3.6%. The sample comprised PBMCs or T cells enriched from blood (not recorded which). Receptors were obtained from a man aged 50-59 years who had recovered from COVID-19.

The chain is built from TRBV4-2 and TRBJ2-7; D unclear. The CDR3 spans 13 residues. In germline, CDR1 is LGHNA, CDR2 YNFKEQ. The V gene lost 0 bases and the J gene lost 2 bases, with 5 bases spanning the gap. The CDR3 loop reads CASSQDRAYEQYF. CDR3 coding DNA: TGTGCCAGCAGCCAAGACCGGGCCTACGAGCAGTACTTC.

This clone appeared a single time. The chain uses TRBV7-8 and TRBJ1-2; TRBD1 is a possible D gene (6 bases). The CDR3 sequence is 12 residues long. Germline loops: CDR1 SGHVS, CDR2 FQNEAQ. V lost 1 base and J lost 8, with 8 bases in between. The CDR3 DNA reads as TGTGCCAGCAGCTTAGACAGGGAGGGCTACACCTTC. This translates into CASSLDREGYTF.

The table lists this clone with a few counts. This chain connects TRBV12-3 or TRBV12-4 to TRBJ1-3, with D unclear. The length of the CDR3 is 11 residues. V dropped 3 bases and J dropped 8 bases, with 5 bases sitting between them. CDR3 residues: CASSFRDTIYF. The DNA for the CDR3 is TGTGCCAGCAGTTTTCGGGACACCATATATTTT.

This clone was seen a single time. CDR3 DNA sequence: TGTGCCAGCAGCCGCAGGGGGCCGGGGGAAAAACTGTTTTTT. As protein: CASSRRGPGEKLFF. V usage is TRBV7-2 and J usage is TRBJ1-4; TRBD1 agrees at 8 bases. CDR1 is SGHTA and CDR2 is FQGNSA in the germline V gene. Germline trimming cut 5 bases from V and 8 bases from J; bases unmatched to any gene: 7. The CDR3 covers 14 residues.

CDR3 nucleotides: TGTGCCAGCAGCTTAGCGAGGTCCTACAATGAGCAGTTCTTC. Its protein is CASSLARSYNEQFF. The chain combines TRBV7-9 with TRBJ2-1; no clear D. The CDR3 consists of 14 residues. Trimming removed 0 bases at V and 1 base at J, with 4 bases between. Germline-derived CDR1 and CDR2 are SEHNR and FQNEAQ (reference sequence).

The CDR3 bases are TGTGCCAGCAGTTTATCGGGGGGACTTGAAGCTTTCTTT. Protein product: CASSLSGGLEAFF. The chain is built from TRBV27 and TRBJ1-1; D possibly corresponds to TRBD1 (5 bases). This CDR3 has 13 residues. Trimming cost V 0 bases and J 7 bases, with 9 bases left between them. The germline CDR1 and CDR2 sequences are MNHEY and SMNVEV (reference sequence).

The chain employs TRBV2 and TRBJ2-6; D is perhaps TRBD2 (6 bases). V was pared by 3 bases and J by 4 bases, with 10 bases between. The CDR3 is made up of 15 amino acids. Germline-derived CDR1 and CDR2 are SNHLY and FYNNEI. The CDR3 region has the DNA TGTGCCAGCAGTGATCTAGGAGGGGGGGCCAACGTCCTGACTTTC. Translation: CASSDLGGGANVLTF.

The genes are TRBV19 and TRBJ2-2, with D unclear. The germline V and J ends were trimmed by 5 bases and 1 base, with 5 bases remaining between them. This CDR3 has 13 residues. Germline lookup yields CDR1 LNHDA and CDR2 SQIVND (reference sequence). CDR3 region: CASSLGNTGELFF. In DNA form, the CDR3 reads TGTGCCAGTAGTCTCGGGAACACCGGGGAGCTGTTTTTT. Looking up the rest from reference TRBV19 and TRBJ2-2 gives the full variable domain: DGGITQSPKYLFRKEGQNVTLSCEQNLNHDAMYWYRQDPGQGLRLIYYSQIVNDFQKGDIAEGYSVSREKKESFPLTVTSAQKNPTAFYLCASSLGNTGELFFGEGSRLTVL.

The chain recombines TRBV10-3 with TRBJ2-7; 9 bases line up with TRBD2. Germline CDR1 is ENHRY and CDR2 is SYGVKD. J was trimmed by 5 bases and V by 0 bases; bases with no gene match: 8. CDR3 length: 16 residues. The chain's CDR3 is CAISESGIAGEDEQYF. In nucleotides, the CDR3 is TGTGCCATCAGTGAGTCGGGTATAGCGGGAGAAGACGAGCAGTACTTC.

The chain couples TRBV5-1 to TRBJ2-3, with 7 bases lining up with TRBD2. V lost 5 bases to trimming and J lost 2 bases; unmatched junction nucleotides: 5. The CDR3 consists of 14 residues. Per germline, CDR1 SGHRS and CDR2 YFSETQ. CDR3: CASRQAGTTDTQYF. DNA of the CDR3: TGCGCCAGCAGGCAAGCGGGGACCACAGATACGCAGTATTTT.

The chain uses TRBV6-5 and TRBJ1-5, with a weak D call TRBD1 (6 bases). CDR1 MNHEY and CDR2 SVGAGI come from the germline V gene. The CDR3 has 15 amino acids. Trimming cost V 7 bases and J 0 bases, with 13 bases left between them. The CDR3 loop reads CASIGGVYSNQPQHF. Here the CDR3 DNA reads TGTGCCAGCATTGGGGGCGTTTATAGCAATCAGCCCCAGCATTTT.

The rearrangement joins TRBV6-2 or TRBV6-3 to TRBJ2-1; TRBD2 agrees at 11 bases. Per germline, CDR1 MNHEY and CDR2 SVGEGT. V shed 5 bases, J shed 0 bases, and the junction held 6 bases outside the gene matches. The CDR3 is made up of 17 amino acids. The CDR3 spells CASSHGTSGSSYNEQFF. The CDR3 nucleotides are TGTGCCAGCAGTCACGGGACTAGCGGCAGCTCCTACAATGAGCAGTTCTTC.

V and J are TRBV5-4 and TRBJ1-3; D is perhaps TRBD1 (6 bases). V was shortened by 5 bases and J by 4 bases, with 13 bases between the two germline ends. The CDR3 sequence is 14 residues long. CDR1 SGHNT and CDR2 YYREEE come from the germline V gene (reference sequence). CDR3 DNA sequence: TGTGCCAGCAGAGTCAGGGGAGACGGAAACACCATATATTTT. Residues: CASRVRGDGNTIYF.

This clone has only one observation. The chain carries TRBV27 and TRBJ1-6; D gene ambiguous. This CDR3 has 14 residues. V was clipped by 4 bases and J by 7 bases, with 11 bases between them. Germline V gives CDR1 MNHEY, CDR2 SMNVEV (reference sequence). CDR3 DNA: TGTGCCAGCAGTTCTCCGGGGTTGAATTCACCCCTCCACTTT. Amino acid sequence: CASSSPGLNSPLHF.

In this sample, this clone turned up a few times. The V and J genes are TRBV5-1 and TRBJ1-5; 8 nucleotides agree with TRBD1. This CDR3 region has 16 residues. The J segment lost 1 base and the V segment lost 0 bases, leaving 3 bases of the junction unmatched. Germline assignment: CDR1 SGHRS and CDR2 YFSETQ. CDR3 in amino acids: CASSLGSGGSNQPQHF. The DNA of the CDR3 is TGCGCCAGCAGCTTGGGGTCAGGGGGCAGCAATCAGCCCCAGCATTTT.

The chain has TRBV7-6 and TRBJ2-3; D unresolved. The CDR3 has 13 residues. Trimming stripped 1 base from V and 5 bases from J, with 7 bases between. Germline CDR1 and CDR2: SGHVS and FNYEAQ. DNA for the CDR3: TGTGCCAGCAGCTTAGGGTCCGGAGATACGCAGTATTTT. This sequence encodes CASSLGSGDTQYF. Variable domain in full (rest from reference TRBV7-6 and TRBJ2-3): GAGVSQSPRYKVTKRGQDVALRCDPISGHVSLYWYRQALGQGPEFLTYFNYEAQQDKSGLPNDRFSAERPEGSISTLTIQRTEQRDSAMYRCASSLGSGDTQYFGPGTRLTVL.

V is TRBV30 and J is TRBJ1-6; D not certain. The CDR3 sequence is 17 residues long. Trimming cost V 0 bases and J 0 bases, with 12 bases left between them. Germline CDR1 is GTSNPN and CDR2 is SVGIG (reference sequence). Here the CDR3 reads CAWSVAWASSYNSPLHF. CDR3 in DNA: TGTGCCTGGAGTGTAGCCTGGGCGAGCTCCTATAATTCACCCCTCCACTTT.

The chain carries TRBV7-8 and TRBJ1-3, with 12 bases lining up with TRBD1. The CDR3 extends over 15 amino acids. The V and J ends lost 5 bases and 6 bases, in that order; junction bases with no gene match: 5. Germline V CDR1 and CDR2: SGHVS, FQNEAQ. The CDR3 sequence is CASSRDRGHENTIYF. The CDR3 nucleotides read TGTGCCAGCAGCCGGGACAGGGGGCACGAAAACACCATATATTTT. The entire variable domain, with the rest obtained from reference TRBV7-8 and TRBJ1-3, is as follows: GAGVSQSPRYKVAKRGQDVALRCDPISGHVSLFWYQQALGQGPEFLTYFQNEAQLDKSGLPSDRFFAERPEGSVSTLKIQRTQQEDSAVYLCASSRDRGHENTIYFGEGSWLTVV.

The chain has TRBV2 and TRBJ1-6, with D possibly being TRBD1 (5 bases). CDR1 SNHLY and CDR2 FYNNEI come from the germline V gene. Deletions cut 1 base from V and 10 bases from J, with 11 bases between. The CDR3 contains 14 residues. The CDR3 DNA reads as TGTGCCAGCAGTGAAGGGGGCCGGCTATCACCCCTCCACTTT. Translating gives CASSEGGRLSPLHF.

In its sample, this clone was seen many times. CDR3 in amino acids: CASSLGTVGYTF. The DNA of the CDR3 is TGTGCCAGCTCACTAGGGACAGTTGGCTACACCTTC. The chain couples TRBV18 to TRBJ1-2, with TRBD1 identical over 7 bases. This CDR3 has 12 residues. V was clipped by 4 bases and J by 7 bases; unmatched bases: 3. Germline lookup yields CDR1 KGHSH and CDR2 LQKENI.